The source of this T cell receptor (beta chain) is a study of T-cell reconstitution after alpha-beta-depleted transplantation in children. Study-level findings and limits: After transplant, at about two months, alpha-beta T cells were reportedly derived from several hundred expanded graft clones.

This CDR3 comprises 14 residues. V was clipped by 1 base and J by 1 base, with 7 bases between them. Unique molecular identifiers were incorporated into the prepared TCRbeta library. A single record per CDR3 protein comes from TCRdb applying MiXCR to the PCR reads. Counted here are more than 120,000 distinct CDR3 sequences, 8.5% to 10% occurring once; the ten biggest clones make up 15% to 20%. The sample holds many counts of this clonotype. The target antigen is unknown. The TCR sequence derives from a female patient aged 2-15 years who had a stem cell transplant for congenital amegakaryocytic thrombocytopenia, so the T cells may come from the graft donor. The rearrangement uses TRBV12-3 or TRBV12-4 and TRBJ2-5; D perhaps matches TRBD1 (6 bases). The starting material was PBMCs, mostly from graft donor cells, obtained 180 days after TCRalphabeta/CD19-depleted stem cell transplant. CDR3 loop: CASSLGRGQETQYF. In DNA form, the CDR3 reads TGTGCCAGCAGTTTAGGCAGGGGCCAAGAGACCCAGTACTTC.